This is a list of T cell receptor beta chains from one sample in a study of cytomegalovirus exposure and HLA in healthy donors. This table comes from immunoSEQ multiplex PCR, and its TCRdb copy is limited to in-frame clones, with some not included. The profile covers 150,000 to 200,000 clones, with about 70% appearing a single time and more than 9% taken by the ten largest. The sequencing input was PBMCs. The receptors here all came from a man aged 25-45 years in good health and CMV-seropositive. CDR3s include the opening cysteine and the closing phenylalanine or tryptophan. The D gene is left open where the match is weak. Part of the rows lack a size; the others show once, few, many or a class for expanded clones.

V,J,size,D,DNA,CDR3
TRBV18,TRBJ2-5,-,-,TGTGCCAGCTCACCACAACCACGGGCCCGACGGAGGGAAGAGACCCAGTACTTC,CASSPQPRARRREETQYF
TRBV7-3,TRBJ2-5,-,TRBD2,TGTGCCAGCAGCTTCGGGGGGGCTTCCGAGACCCAGTACTTC,CASSFGGASETQYF
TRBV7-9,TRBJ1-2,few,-,TGTTCCAGCAGCTTCGGGGGGCCCCGCGAGAACTATGGCTACACCTTC,CSSSFGGPRENYGYTF
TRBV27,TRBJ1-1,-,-,TGTGCCAGCAGTTACGACGGGGAGAACACTGAAGCTTTCTTT,CASSYDGENTEAFF
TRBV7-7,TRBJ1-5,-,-,TGTGCCAGCAGCCTCAGGGAGGGTCAGCCCCAGCATTTT,CASSLREGQPQHF
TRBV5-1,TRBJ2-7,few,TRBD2,TGCGCCAGCAGCACGGGGACTATCAACTACGAGCAGTACTTC,CASSTGTINYEQYF
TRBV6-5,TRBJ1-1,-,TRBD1,TGTGCCAGCAGTTACTCGACCGGGACAGGGGACACTGAAGCTTTCTTT,CASSYSTGTGDTEAFF
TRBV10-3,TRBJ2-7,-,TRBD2,TGTGCCATCAGTGGGGTAACCGGGGGACTAGCGGGAGAAGCAACGACCTACGAGCAGTACTTC,CAISGVTGGLAGEATTYEQYF
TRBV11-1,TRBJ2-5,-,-,TGTGCCAGCAGCTTAGCAACCCGAGAAGAGACCCAGTACTTC,CASSLATREETQYF
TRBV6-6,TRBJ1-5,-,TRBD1,TGTGCCAGCAGTTACCACCGGGACAGGGGAAGTCAGCCCCAGCATTTT,CASSYHRDRGSQPQHF
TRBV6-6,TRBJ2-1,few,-,TGTGCCAGTCAACCGGGCTCCTACAATGAGCAGTTCTTC,CASQPGSYNEQFF
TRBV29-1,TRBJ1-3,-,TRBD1,TGCAGCGCACAGACAGGGATCTCTGGAAACACCATATATTTT,CSAQTGISGNTIYF
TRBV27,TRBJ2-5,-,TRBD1,TGTGCCAGCAGTTTATCGGGGACAGGGGCGAAAGAGACCCAGTACTTC,CASSLSGTGAKETQYF
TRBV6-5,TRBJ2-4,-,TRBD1,TGTGCCACCACAGGGGGCGGAAACATTCAGTACTTC,CATTGGGNIQYF
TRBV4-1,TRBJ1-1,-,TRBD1,TGCGCCAGCAGCCAAATGACAGGGGGATCTGAAGCTTTCTTT,CASSQMTGGSEAFF
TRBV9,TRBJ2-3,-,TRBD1,TGTGCCAGCAGCTTTAGGACAGGGGGCGCCACAGATACGCAGTATTTT,CASSFRTGGATDTQYF
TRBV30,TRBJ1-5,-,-,TGTGCCTGGAGTGTAACAGCGGATCAGCCCCAGCATTTT,CAWSVTADQPQHF
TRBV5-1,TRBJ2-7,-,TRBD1,TGCGCCAGCAGCTTGGAAGAAGGGACAGGGGGCTACGAGCAGTACTTC,CASSLEEGTGGYEQYF
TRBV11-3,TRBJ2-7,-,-,TGTGCCAGCAGCTTAGTACAGGATGAGCAGTACTTC,CASSLVQDEQYF
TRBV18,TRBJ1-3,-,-,TGTGCCAGCTCACCACGCCAGGACTCTGGAAACACCATATATTTT,CASSPRQDSGNTIYF
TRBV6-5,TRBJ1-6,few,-,TGTGCCAGCACTACCGGGGGAGCAGGCAATTCACCCCTCCACTTT,CASTTGGAGNSPLHF
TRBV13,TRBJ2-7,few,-,TGTGCCAGCAGCGAACGGCGGGAGCAGTACTTC,CASSERREQYF
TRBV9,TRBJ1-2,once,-,TGTGCCAGCAGCCCCCATCTCCAGGGAGGCGACCGCTATGGCTACACCTTC,CASSPHLQGGDRYGYTF
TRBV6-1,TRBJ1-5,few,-,TGTGCCAGCAGTGATGAGGGTCAGCCCCAGCATTTT,CASSDEGQPQHF
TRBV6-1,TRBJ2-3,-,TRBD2,TGTGCCAGCAGTGAAGCACTAGCGGGAGCAGATACGCAGTATTTT,CASSEALAGADTQYF
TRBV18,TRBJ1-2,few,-,TGTGCCAGCTCACCACGAGTTGGGGAGAACTATGGCTACACCTTC,CASSPRVGENYGYTF
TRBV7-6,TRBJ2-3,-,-,TGTGCCAGCAGCTGGAACCGGGGCACAGATACGCAGTATTTT,CASSWNRGTDTQYF
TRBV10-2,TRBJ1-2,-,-,TGCGCCAGCAGTGAGCAGGGTGGTGGCTACACCTTC,CASSEQGGGYTF
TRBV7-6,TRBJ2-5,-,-,TGTGCCAGCAGCCGACGTTTCGAGGCGCGGCAAGAGACCCAGTACTTC,CASSRRFEARQETQYF
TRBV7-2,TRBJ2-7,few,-,TGTGCCAGCAGCTTACTTCTCGAGGGAGGGGGCGAGCAGTACTTC,CASSLLLEGGGEQYF
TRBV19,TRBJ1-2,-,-,TGTGCCAGTAGTATGGGCAGGGTCTATGGCTACACCTTC,CASSMGRVYGYTF
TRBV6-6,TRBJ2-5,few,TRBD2,TGTGCCAGCAGTAACGGACTAGCGGGGGTCCAAGAGACCCAGTACTTC,CASSNGLAGVQETQYF
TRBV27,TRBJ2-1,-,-,TGTGCCAGCAGACAAACCACCTACAATGAGCAGTTCTTC,CASRQTTYNEQFF
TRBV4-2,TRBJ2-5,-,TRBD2,TGTGCCAGCAGCCAAGTGCTAGCGGGAGCCGGAGAGACCCAGTACTTC,CASSQVLAGAGETQYF
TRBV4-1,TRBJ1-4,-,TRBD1,TGCGCCAGCAGCCACGAGGGGTTACAGGGGGGTGAAAAACTGTTTTTT,CASSHEGLQGGEKLFF
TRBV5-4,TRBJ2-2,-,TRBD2,TGTGCCAGCAGTCCTCAGGGGACTAGCACCGGGGAGCTGTTTTTT,CASSPQGTSTGELFF
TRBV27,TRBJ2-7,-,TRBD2,TGTGCCAGCACGGGACTAGCGGGAGACGAGCAGTACTTC,CASTGLAGDEQYF
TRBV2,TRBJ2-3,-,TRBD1,TGTGCCGGACAGGGACCGGGGGATACGCAGTATTTT,CAGQGPGDTQYF
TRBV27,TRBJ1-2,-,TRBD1,TGTGCCAGCAGATTTCAGGGCCCAGGGGGCGGCTACACCTTC,CASRFQGPGGGYTF
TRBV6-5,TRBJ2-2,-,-,TGTGCCAGCAGTACCCTGGCTTATGGGGAGCTGTTTTTT,CASSTLAYGELFF
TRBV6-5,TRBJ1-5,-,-,TGTGCCAGCGCTAGCCGGGACAAGATTTATCAGCCCCAGCATTTT,CASASRDKIYQPQHF
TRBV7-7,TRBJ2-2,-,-,TGTGCCAGCAGCTTACACCCGAGAGATCTCACCGGGGAGCTATTTTTT,CASSLHPRDLTGELFF
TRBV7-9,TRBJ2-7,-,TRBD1,TGTGCCAGCAGCTACGGGACAGGGGACTCCTACGAGCAGTACTTC,CASSYGTGDSYEQYF
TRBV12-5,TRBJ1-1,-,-,TGTGCTAGTGACTTGGGGGCACAGAACACTGAAGCTTTCTTT,CASDLGAQNTEAFF
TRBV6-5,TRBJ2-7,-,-,TGTGCCAGCAGTTACACCCCGGACGGGAGTCCCTACGAGCAGTACTTC,CASSYTPDGSPYEQYF